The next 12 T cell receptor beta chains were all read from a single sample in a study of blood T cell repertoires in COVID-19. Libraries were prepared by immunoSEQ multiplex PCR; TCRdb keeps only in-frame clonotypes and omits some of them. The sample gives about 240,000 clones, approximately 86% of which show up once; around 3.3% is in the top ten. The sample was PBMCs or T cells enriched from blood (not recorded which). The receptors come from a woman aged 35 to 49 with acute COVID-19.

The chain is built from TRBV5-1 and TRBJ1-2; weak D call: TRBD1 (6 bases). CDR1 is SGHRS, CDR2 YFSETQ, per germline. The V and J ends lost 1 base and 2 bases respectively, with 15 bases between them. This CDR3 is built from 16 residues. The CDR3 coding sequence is TGCGCCAGCAGCTTGAGACAGGTGGCTCACAACTATGGCTACACCTTC. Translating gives CASSLRQVAHNYGYTF.

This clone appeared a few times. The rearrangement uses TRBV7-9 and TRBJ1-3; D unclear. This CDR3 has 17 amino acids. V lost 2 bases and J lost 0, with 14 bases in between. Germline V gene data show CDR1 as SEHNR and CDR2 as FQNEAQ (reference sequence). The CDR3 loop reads CASSLLKTGSSGNTIYF. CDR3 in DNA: TGTGCCAGCAGCTTACTTAAGACGGGGAGCTCTGGAAACACCATATATTTT.

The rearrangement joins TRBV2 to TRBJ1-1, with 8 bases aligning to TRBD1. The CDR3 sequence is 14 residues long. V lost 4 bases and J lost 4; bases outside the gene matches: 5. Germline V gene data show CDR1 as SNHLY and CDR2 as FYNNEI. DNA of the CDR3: TGTGCCAGCAGTGTTGGACAGGGCGGCACTGAAGCTTTCTTT. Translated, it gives CASSVGQGGTEAFF.

The CDR3 sequence is CASSEWRTGNTIYF. CDR3 bases: TGTGCCAGCAGTGAATGGAGAACTGGAAACACCATATATTTT. The rearrangement uses TRBV6-1 and TRBJ1-3; no clear D gene. Trimming took off 2 bases at V and 2 bases at J, with 7 bases between the two ends. This CDR3 has 14 residues. Germline CDR1 reads MNHNS; CDR2 reads SASEGT.

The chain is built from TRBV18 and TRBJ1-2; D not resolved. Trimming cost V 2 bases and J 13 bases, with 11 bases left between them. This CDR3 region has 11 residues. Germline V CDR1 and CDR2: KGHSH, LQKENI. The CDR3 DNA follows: TGTGCCAGCTCACCAGATCGGGGTATCACCTTC. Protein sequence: CASSPDRGITF.

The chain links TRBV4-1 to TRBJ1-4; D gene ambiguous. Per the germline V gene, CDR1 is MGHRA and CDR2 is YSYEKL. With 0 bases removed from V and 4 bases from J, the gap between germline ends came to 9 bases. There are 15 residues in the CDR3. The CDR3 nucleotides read TGCGCCAGCAGCCAAGATTTGAGTAATAATGAAAAACTGTTTTTT. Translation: CASSQDLSNNEKLFF.

In DNA, the CDR3 is TGTGCCAGTAGGACAGGGGGAGGAAATTCACCCCTCCACTTT. This encodes CASRTGGGNSPLHF. The rearrangement uses TRBV19 and TRBJ1-6; 9 bases fit TRBD1. The length of the CDR3 is 14 residues. CDR1 and CDR2 from the germline V gene are LNHDA and SQIVND (reference sequence). J lost 7 bases, V lost 6 bases, and 4 bases had no gene match.

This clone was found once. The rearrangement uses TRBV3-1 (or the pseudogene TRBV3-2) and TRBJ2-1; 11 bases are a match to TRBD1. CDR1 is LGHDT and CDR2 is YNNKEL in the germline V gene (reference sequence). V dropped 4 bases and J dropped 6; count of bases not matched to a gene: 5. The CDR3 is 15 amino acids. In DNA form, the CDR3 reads TGTGCCAGCAGCCGATCCGGGACAGGGGGCAATGAGCAGTTCTTC. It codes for CASSRSGTGGNEQFF.

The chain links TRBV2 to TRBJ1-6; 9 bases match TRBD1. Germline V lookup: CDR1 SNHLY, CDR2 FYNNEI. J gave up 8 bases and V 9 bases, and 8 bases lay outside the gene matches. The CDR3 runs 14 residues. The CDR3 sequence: CARGGTGRDSPLHF. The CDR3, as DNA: TGTGCCAGAGGGGGGACAGGGAGAGATTCACCCCTCCACTTT.

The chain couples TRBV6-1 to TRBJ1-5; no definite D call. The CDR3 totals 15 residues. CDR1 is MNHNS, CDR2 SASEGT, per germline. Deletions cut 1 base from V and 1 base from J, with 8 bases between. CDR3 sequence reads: CASSEEWSSNQPQHF. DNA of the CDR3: TGTGCCAGCAGTGAAGAATGGAGCAGCAATCAGCCCCAGCATTTT.

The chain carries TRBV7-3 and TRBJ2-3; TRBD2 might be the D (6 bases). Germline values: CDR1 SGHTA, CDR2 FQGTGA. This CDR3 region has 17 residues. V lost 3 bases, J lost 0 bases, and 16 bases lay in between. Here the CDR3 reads CASSLEGVGGSTDTQYF. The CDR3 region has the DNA TGTGCCAGCAGCTTGGAGGGTGTAGGCGGAAGCACAGATACGCAGTATTTT.

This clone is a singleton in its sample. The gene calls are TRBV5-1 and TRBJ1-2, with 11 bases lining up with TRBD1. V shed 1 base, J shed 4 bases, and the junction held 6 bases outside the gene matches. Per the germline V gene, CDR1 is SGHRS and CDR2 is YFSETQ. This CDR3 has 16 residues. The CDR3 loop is CASSLSPGQGAYGYTF. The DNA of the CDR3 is TGCGCCAGCAGCTTGAGTCCTGGACAGGGGGCCTATGGCTACACCTTC.